Listed here are 31 T cell receptor beta chains from one sample, sequenced in a study of shared clonotypes between healthy human individuals. Assay: immunoSEQ multiplex PCR; the TCRdb copy retains only in-frame clones and omits some. The sample carries 2 million to 2.5 million clones, around 95% recorded once. The specimen sequenced was naive CD4+ T cells sorted from blood. As to subset: CD45RA+ positively selected. These receptors all stem from a man aged 18 to 30 in good health.

The chain has TRBV6-6 and TRBJ2-7, with TRBD2 matching over 8 bases. J lost 0 bases, V lost 5 bases, and 3 bases had no gene match. The CDR3 has 14 amino acids. CDR1 and CDR2 (germline): MNHNY, SVGAGI (reference sequence). This chain's CDR3 is CASSLAGLSYEQYF. The CDR3 DNA follows: TGTGCCAGCAGTCTAGCGGGCCTCTCCTACGAGCAGTACTTC.

This CDR3 reads CASSPQPGAEAFF. In DNA form, the CDR3 reads TGCGCCAGCAGCCCCCAACCTGGCGCTGAAGCTTTCTTT. The chain couples TRBV5-1 to TRBJ1-1, with D uncertain. The CDR3 is made up of 13 amino acids. In germline, CDR1 is SGHRS, CDR2 YFSETQ. V was trimmed by 4 bases and J by 6 bases, leaving 13 bases between them.

DNA for the CDR3: TGCGCCAGCAGAAGACTAGCGGGGGGTAGAGGCACAGATACGCAGTATTTT. The encoded protein is CASRRLAGGRGTDTQYF. This chain uses TRBV10-2 with TRBJ2-3; the match to TRBD2 covers 13 bases. The CDR3 consists of 17 residues. Germline V gives CDR1 WSHSY, CDR2 SAAADI. The junction had 7 bases not matched to a gene; V was cut back by 6 bases and J by 1 base.

The rearrangement uses TRBV29-1 and TRBJ2-2; the D gene is possibly TRBD2 (6 bases). The CDR3 loop spans 14 amino acids. Trimming took 7 bases from V and 8 from J, leaving 20 bases between them. CDR1 and CDR2 from the germline V gene are SQVTM and ANQGSEA. The CDR3 reads CSAKAGGWAGELFF. For the CDR3, the DNA is TGCAGCGCGAAGGCAGGAGGGTGGGCTGGGGAGCTGTTTTTT.

The rearrangement joins TRBV4-1 to TRBJ2-1, with D possibly TRBD2 on 6 matching bases. This CDR3 spans 16 amino acids. Germline V gene lookup returns CDR1 MGHRA and CDR2 YSYEKL. Trimming pared 0 bases from V and 7 bases from J, leaving 16 bases between. The CDR3: CASSQDLQGGRNEQFF. In DNA form, the CDR3 reads TGCGCCAGCAGCCAAGATCTGCAGGGTGGGAGGAATGAGCAGTTCTTC.

In its sample, this clone was seen once. This sequence joins TRBV2 and TRBJ1-2; D is possibly TRBD1 (5 bases). Looked up from germline, CDR1 is SNHLY and CDR2 is FYNNEI. V was pared by 1 base and J by 4 bases, with 13 bases between. The CDR3 is 15 amino acids. The CDR3 sequence is CASSEGGQVVYGYTF. The CDR3 bases are TGTGCCAGCAGTGAAGGGGGCCAGGTAGTCTATGGCTACACCTTC.

The chain carries TRBV19 and TRBJ1-3, with D tentatively TRBD1 (5 bases). The CDR3 consists of 18 residues. Trimming took 2 bases from V and 0 from J, leaving 17 bases between them. Looked up from germline, CDR1 is LNHDA and CDR2 is SQIVND (reference sequence). Written as DNA, the CDR3 is TGTGCCAGTAGTATAAGAAGAGGGACTTCAAGCTCTGGAAACACCATATATTTT. Amino acids: CASSIRRGTSSSGNTIYF.

The chain uses TRBV5-5 and TRBJ1-4, with TRBD1 identical over 7 bases. V dropped 5 bases and J dropped 0; count of bases not matched to a gene: 4. CDR1 is SGHKS, CDR2 YYEKEE, per germline (reference sequence). The CDR3 has 15 residues. CDR3 residues: CASSPGQSTNEKLFF. The CDR3 DNA is TGTGCCAGCAGTCCGGGACAGTCAACTAATGAAAAACTGTTTTTT.

This sequence joins TRBV10-3 and TRBJ2-3; D unresolved. The CDR3 runs to 14 residues. V dropped 0 bases and J dropped 2 bases, with 6 bases sitting between them. Germline assignment: CDR1 ENHRY and CDR2 SYGVKD. The CDR3 DNA is TGTGCCATCAGTGAGTCAACTTACACAGATACGCAGTATTTT. It yields the protein CAISESTYTDTQYF.

The rearrangement uses TRBV6-5 and TRBJ2-3, with D perhaps given as TRBD1 or TRBD2 (5 bases each). Germline assignment: CDR1 MNHEY and CDR2 SVGAGI. The V end lost 5 bases, the J end lost 2 bases, and 5 bases lay between the germline ends. This CDR3 contains 12 residues. The CDR3 reads CASSGTTDTQYF. The CDR3 DNA follows: TGTGCCAGCAGTGGGACCACAGATACGCAGTATTTT.

The chain links TRBV7-9 to TRBJ2-7, with TRBD2 matching 9 bases. CDR3 length equals 13 residues. J gave up 0 bases and V 7 bases, and 1 base lay outside the gene matches. Germline CDR1 SEHNR, CDR2 FQNEAQ (reference sequence). CDR3 amino acids: CASNSGGSYEQYF. The CDR3 DNA reads TGTGCCAGCAATAGCGGGGGCTCCTACGAGCAGTACTTC.

This chain uses TRBV11-3 with TRBJ2-1, with a possible D match to TRBD2 (7 bases). Trimming took off 2 bases at V and 6 bases at J, with 17 bases between the two ends. CDR1 and CDR2 (germline): SGHNT, YENEEA. This CDR3 has 16 amino acids. CDR3 nucleotides: TGTGCCAGCAGCTTACTGATCGGGGGGCAAGGCAATGAGCAGTTCTTC. Encoded protein: CASSLLIGGQGNEQFF.

The J gene is TRBJ1-4, the V gene TRBV5-1, with D tentatively TRBD1 (5 bases). The CDR3 contains 15 residues. The ends were cut back, 3 bases at V and 5 bases at J, with 14 bases in the middle. The V gene's germline CDR1 is SGHRS and CDR2 YFSETQ. The CDR3 here is CASSSEGQRNEKLFF. The CDR3 DNA reads as TGCGCCAGCAGCTCCGAGGGGCAGAGAAATGAAAAACTGTTTTTT. The whole variable domain, filled in from reference TRBV5-1 and TRBJ1-4, reads KAGVTQTPRYLIKTRGQQVTLSCSPISGHRSVSWYQQTPGQGLQFLFEYFSETQRNKGNFPGRFSGRQFSNSRSEMNVSTLELGDSALYLCASSSEGQRNEKLFFGSGTQLSVL.

The gene calls are TRBV7-2 and TRBJ1-5; no clear D gene. The germline V gene encodes CDR1 SGHTA and CDR2 FQGNSA. The CDR3 sequence is 15 residues long. The V gene lost 3 bases and the J gene lost 0 bases, with 9 bases spanning the gap. CDR3 coding DNA: TGTGCCAGCAGCTTGGAGCCAAGTAGCAATCAGCCCCAGCATTTT. It translates to CASSLEPSSNQPQHF.

The chain joins TRBV6-5 to TRBJ2-7, with 9 nucleotides matching TRBD2. Per the germline V gene, CDR1 is MNHEY and CDR2 is SVGAGI. CDR3 length: 14 residues. The V segment lost 6 bases and the J segment 4 bases; nucleotides outside the gene matches: 7. CDR3 sequence reads: CASRVAGAVYEQYF. The CDR3 DNA follows: TGTGCCAGCAGGGTAGCGGGAGCGGTTTACGAGCAGTACTTC.

Concerning this clone itself: Other DNA sequences from this sample encode an identical CDR3 as well. This chain uses TRBV5-4 with TRBJ1-1; no clear D gene. V gave up 0 bases and J gave up 1 base, with 7 bases separating them. Germline values: CDR1 SGHNT, CDR2 YYREEE (reference sequence). The CDR3 has 14 amino acids. CDR3 sequence: CASSLVGQNTEAFF. For the CDR3, the DNA is TGTGCCAGCAGCTTGGTGGGCCAGAACACTGAAGCTTTCTTT.

V and J are TRBV4-3 and TRBJ2-7, with no clear D. The CDR3 consists of 17 residues. Per the germline V gene, CDR1 is LGHNA and CDR2 is YSLEER. V lost 1 base and J lost 3, with 19 bases in between. In DNA form, the CDR3 reads TGCGCCAGCAGCCAAGGACCCCCACTAAAAACCAACTACGAGCAGTACTTC. This gives the protein CASSQGPPLKTNYEQYF.

This chain joins TRBV4-1 and TRBJ1-4; 7 positions agree with TRBD1. The CDR3 has 14 amino acids. Germline V gene data show CDR1 as MGHRA and CDR2 as YSYEKL. With V trimmed by 6 bases and J by 8 bases, 9 bases remained unmatched. CDR3 sequence (DNA): TGCGCCAGCAGTCTCAGGGGGAGCGGCGAAAAACTGTTTTTT. Protein sequence: CASSLRGSGEKLFF.

V and J are TRBV9 and TRBJ2-3; 12 bases align to TRBD2. The CDR3 is 18 amino acids. Trimming removed 0 bases from V and 6 bases from J; junction bases left unmatched: 11. From germline, CDR1 is SGDLS and CDR2 YYNGEE. The CDR3 sequence is CASSVGGALAGGMDTQYF. DNA of the CDR3: TGTGCCAGCAGCGTAGGAGGGGCCCTAGCGGGGGGGATGGATACGCAGTATTTT.

The CDR3 loop is CASSRDRVEYTF. CDR3 DNA sequence: TGCGCCAGCAGCCGGGACAGGGTTGAGTACACCTTC. V and J are TRBV10-1 and TRBJ1-2, with TRBD1 matching over 9 bases. J was trimmed by 11 bases and V by 6 bases; bases with no gene match: 7. The V gene's germline CDR1 is WNHNN and CDR2 SYGVQD (reference sequence). The CDR3 extends over 12 amino acids.

The chain has TRBV11-3 and TRBJ2-1; TRBD1 matches at 7 bases. Germline assignment: CDR1 SGHNT and CDR2 YENEEA. The CDR3 loop spans 15 amino acids. V lost 4 bases to trimming and J lost 9 bases; unmatched junction nucleotides: 12. The CDR3 reads CASSSGTERGSEQFF. CDR3 DNA: TGTGCCAGCAGCTCCGGGACAGAAAGGGGGAGTGAGCAGTTCTTC.

The rearrangement links TRBV2 to TRBJ2-2, with 9 positions matching TRBD1. The CDR3 is 16 residues long. Germline trimming cut 3 bases from V and 1 base from J; bases unmatched to any gene: 3. Germline V gene lookup returns CDR1 SNHLY and CDR2 FYNNEI. The CDR3, as DNA: TGTGCCAGCAGTGATATGGGACAGGGGAACACCGGGGAGCTGTTTTTT. Translating gives CASSDMGQGNTGELFF.

The genes are TRBV11-3 and TRBJ2-5, with 10 nucleotides matching TRBD1. Trimming cost V 3 bases and J 6 bases; bases outside gene matches: 4. This CDR3 is built from 14 residues. Germline V gives CDR1 SGHNT, CDR2 YENEEA. CDR3 DNA sequence: TGTGCCAGCAGCTTGGACAGGGGGACGAAGACCCAGTACTTC. Protein product: CASSLDRGTKTQYF.

The CDR3 sequence: CASSQDMGDYTGELFF. As DNA, the CDR3 is TGCGCCAGCAGCCAAGATATGGGGGACTACACCGGGGAGCTGTTTTTT. V usage is TRBV4-3 and J usage is TRBJ2-2; possible D gene TRBD2, 6 bases. Germline assignment: CDR1 LGHNA and CDR2 YSLEER. V was pared by 0 bases and J by 3 bases, with 11 bases between. The CDR3 has 16 amino acids.

This chain joins TRBV18 and TRBJ2-7, with D unclear. With 3 bases removed from V and 9 bases from J, the gap between germline ends came to 24 bases. Germline V gene lookup returns CDR1 KGHSH and CDR2 LQKENI. The CDR3 covers 16 residues. The CDR3 bases are TGTGCCAGCTCACCCAGTCATGACACATCCTTACACTGGCAGTACTTC. The encoded protein is CASSPSHDTSLHWQYF.

The chain recombines TRBV5-1 with TRBJ2-5, with 7 bases that match TRBD1. The V gene end was trimmed by 4 bases and the J gene end by 5 bases; junction bases not matched to a gene: 5. This CDR3 is built from 13 residues. Looked up from germline, CDR1 is SGHRS and CDR2 is YFSETQ. CDR3 in DNA: TGCGCCAGCAGCCGGGACAGTCGCGAGACCCAGTACTTC. Translating it yields CASSRDSRETQYF.

This clone has only one observation. The chain links TRBV27 to TRBJ1-2; D perhaps matches TRBD1 (5 bases). V dropped 8 bases and J dropped 4 bases, with 11 bases sitting between them. Looked up from germline, CDR1 is MNHEY and CDR2 is SMNVEV (reference sequence). CDR3 length: 12 residues. The CDR3 loop is CASGQGPYGYTF. The CDR3 DNA follows: TGTGCCAGCGGGCAGGGCCCCTATGGCTACACCTTC.

The CDR3 reads CATSIQSPGANVLTF. The CDR3 DNA follows: TGTGCCACCAGCATTCAGTCCCCCGGGGCCAACGTCCTGACTTTC. This chain connects TRBV15 to TRBJ2-6; D is unclear. Germline loops: CDR1 LNHNV, CDR2 YYDKDF (reference sequence). This CDR3 is built from 15 residues. Between the trimmed V and J ends, which lost 4 bases and 4 bases, there was a span of 11 bases.

The rearrangement joins TRBV2 to TRBJ2-7; D may match TRBD1 or TRBD2 (6 bases each). Germline values: CDR1 SNHLY, CDR2 FYNNEI. The CDR3 spans 13 residues. The ends were cut back, 6 bases at V and 4 bases at J, with 13 bases in the middle. CDR3 nucleotide sequence: TGTGCCAGCAGCCCGACAGGACTATACGAGCAGTACTTC. This encodes CASSPTGLYEQYF.

The chain recombines TRBV6-5 with TRBJ1-5; D uncertain. The V end lost 0 bases, the J end lost 6 bases, and 6 bases lay between the germline ends. The CDR3 is 13 residues long. CDR1 is MNHEY and CDR2 is SVGAGI in the germline V gene. CDR3 DNA sequence: TGTGCCAGCAGTTACTCGTCTCGTCAGCCCCAGCATTTT. It specifies CASSYSSRQPQHF.

This chain connects TRBV7-2 to TRBJ2-7; TRBD2 agrees at 12 bases. The CDR3 is 16 amino acids. J lost 5 bases, V lost 4 bases, and 9 bases had no gene match. Germline loops: CDR1 SGHTA, CDR2 FQGNSA. CDR3 sequence: CASSSSSGRETDEQYF. CDR3 DNA: TGTGCCAGCAGCTCTTCTAGCGGGAGGGAAACGGACGAGCAGTACTTC. Full variable domain (remainder filled in from reference TRBV7-2 and TRBJ2-7): GAGVSQSPSNKVTEKGKDVELRCDPISGHTALYWYRQSLGQGLEFLIYFQGNSAPDKSGLPSDRFSAERTGGSVSTLTIQRTQQEDSAVYLCASSSSSGRETDEQYFGPGTRLTVT.